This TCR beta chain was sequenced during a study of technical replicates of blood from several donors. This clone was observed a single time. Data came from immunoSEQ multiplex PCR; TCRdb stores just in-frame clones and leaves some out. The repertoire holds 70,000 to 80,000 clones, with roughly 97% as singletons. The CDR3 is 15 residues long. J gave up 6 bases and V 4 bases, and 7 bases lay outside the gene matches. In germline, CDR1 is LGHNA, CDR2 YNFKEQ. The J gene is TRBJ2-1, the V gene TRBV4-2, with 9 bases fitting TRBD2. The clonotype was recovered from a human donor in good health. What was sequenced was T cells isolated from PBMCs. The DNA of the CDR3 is TGTGCCAGCAGCCCAATAGCGGGAGTGTTCAATGAGCAGTTCTTC. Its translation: CASSPIAGVFNEQFF.